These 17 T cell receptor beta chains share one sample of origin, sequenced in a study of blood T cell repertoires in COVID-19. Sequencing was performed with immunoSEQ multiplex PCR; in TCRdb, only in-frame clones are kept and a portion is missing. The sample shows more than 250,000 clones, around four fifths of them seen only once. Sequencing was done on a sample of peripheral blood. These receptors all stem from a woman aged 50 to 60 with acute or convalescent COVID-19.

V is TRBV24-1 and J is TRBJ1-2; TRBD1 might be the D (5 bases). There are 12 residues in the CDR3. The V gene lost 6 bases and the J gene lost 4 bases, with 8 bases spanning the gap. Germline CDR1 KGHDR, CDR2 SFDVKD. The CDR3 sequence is CATSRGGYGYTF. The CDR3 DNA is TGTGCCACCAGTCGGGGGGGCTATGGCTACACCTTC.

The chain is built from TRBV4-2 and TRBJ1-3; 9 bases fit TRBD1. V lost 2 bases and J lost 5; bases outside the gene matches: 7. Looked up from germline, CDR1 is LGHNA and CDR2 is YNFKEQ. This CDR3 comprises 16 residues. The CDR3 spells CASSQSMGQGRNTIYF. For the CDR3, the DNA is TGTGCCAGCAGCCAATCGATGGGACAGGGCCGAAACACCATATATTTT.

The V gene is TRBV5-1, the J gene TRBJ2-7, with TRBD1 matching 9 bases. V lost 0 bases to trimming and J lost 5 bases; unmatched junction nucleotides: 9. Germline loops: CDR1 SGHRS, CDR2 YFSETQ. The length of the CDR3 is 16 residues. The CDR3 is CASSLGGTGPMDEQYV. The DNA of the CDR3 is TGCGCCAGCAGCTTGGGGGGGACAGGGCCGATGGACGAGCAGTACGTC.

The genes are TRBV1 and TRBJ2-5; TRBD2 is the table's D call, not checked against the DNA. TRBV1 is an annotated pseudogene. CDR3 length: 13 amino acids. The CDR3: CTSSRGLVETQYF. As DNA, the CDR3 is TGCACCAGCAGCCGCGGACTAGTGGAGACCCAGTACTTC.

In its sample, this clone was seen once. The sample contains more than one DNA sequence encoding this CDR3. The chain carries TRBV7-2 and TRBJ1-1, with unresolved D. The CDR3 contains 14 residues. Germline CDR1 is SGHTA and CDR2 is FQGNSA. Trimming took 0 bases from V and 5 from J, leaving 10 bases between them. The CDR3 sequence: CASSLARGNTEAFF. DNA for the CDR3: TGTGCCAGCAGCTTAGCGCGGGGAAATACTGAAGCTTTCTTT.

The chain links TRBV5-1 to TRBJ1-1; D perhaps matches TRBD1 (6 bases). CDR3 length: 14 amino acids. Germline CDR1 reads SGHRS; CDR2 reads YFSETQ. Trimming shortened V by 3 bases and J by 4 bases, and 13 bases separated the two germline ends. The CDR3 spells CASSSTPGATEAFF. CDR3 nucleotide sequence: TGCGCCAGCAGCTCCACACCAGGGGCCACTGAAGCTTTCTTT. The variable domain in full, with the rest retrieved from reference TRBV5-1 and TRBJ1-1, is KAGVTQTPRYLIKTRGQQVTLSCSPISGHRSVSWYQQTPGQGLQFLFEYFSETQRNKGNFPGRFSGRQFSNSRSEMNVSTLELGDSALYLCASSSTPGATEAFFGQGTRLTVV.

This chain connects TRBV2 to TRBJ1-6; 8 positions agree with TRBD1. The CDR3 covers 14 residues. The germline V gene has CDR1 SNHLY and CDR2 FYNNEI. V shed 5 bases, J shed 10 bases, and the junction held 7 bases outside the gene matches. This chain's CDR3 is CASSLGQGWSPLHF. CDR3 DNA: TGTGCCAGCAGTTTAGGACAGGGTTGGTCACCCCTCCACTTT.

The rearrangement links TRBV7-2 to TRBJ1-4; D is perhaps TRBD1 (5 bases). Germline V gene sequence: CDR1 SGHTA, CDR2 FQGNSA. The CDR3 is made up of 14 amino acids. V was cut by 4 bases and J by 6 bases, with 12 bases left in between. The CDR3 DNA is TGTGCCAGCAGCTCCCTTGGGGCGGATGAAAAACTGTTTTTT. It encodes CASSSLGADEKLFF.

The chain's CDR3 is CASSSDRAGNTIYF. The DNA of the CDR3 is TGTGCCAGCAGCAGTGACAGGGCTGGAAACACCATATATTTT. V and J are TRBV5-5 and TRBJ1-3; 7 nucleotides agree with TRBD1. In germline, CDR1 is SGHKS, CDR2 YYEKEE (reference sequence). CDR3 size: 14 residues. Trimming removed 4 bases from V and 2 bases from J; junction bases left unmatched: 3.

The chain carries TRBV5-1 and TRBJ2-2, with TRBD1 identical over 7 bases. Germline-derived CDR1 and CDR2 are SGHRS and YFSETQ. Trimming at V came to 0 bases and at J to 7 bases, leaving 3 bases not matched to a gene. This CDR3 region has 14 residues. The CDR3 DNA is TGCGCCAGCAGCTTGGACAGGGGCGTCGGGGAGCTGTTTTTT. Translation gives CASSLDRGVGELFF.

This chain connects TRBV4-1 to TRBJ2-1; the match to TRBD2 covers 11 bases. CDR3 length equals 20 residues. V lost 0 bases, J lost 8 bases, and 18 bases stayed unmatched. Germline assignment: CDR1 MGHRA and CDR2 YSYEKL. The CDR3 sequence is CASSQDKGTGRLAGGHEQFF. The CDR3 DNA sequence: TGCGCCAGCAGCCAAGATAAAGGGACAGGGAGGCTAGCGGGGGGACATGAGCAGTTCTTC.

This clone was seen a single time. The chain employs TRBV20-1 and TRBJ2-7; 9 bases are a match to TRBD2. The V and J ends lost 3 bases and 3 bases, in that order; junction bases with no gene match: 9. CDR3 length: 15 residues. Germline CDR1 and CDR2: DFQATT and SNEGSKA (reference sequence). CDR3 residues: CSASRSSGTDYEQYF. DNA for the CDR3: TGCAGTGCTAGTAGGTCTAGCGGGACGGACTACGAGCAGTACTTC.

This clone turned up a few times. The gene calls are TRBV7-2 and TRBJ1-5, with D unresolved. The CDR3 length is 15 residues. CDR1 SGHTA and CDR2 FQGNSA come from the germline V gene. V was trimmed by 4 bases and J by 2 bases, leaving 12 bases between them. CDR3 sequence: CASSSPGNRNQPQHF. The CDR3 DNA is TGTGCCAGCAGCTCACCGGGGAATCGCAATCAGCCCCAGCATTTT.

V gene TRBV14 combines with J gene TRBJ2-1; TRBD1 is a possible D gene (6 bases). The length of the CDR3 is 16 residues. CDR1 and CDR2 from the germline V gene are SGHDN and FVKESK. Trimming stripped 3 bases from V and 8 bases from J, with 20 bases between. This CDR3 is CASSHGQGPSGDEQFF. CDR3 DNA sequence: TGTGCCAGCAGCCACGGGCAGGGGCCCAGTGGGGATGAGCAGTTCTTC.

For the CDR3, the DNA is TGTGCCAGCAGCTTAAGCGGGATGGACACTGAAGCTTTCTTT. It yields the protein CASSLSGMDTEAFF. V and J are TRBV7-2 and TRBJ1-1, with no clear D. The CDR3 spans 14 residues. V was trimmed by 2 bases and J by 3 bases, leaving 10 bases between them. Looked up from germline, CDR1 is SGHTA and CDR2 is FQGNSA.

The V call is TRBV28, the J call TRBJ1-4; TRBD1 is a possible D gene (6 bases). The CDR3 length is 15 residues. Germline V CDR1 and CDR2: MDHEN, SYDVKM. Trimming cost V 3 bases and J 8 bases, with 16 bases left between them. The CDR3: CASSFLQGSGEKLFF. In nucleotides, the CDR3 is TGTGCCAGCAGTTTCCTACAGGGATCAGGGGAAAAACTGTTTTTT.

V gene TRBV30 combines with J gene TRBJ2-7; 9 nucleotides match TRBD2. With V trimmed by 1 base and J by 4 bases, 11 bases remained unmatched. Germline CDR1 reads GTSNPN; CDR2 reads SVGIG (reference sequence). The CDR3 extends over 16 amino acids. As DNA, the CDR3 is TGTGCCTGGAGTGACCCGACTAGCGGCGCAGGTTACGAGCAGTACTTC. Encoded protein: CAWSDPTSGAGYEQYF.